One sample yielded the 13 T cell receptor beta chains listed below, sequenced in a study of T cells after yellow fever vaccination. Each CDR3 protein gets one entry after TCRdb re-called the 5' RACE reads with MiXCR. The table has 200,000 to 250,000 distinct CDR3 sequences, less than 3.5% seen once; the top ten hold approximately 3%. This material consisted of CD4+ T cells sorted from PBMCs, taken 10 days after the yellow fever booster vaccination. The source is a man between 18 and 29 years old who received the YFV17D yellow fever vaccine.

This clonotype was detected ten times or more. CDR3 region: CASSYLSDSPLHF. The CDR3 DNA is TGTGCCAGCAGTTACCTATCCGATTCACCCCTCCACTTT. V is TRBV6-2 or TRBV6-3 and J is TRBJ1-6, with unresolved D. Germline values: CDR1 MNHEY, CDR2 SVGEGT. This CDR3 is built from 13 residues. The V end lost 2 bases, the J end lost 8 bases, and 7 bases lay between the germline ends.

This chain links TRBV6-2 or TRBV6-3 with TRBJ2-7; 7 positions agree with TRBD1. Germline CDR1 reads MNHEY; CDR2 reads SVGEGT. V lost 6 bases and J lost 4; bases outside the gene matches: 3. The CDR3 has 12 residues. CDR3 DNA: TGTGCCAGCAGGACAGGGCGTTACGAGCAGTACGTC. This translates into CASRTGRYEQYV.

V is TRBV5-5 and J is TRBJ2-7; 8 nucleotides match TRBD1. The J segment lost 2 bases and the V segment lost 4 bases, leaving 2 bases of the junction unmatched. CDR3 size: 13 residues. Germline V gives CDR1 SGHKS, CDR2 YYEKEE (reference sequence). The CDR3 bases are TGTGCCAGCAGCGCGGGACAGGCCTACGAGCAGTACGTC. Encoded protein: CASSAGQAYEQYV.

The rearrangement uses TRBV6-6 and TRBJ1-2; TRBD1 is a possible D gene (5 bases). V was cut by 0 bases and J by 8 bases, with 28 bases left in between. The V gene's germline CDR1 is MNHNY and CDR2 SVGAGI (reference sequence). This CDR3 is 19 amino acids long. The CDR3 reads CASSYSNFGRATLPWGYTF. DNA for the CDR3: TGTGCCAGCAGTTACTCGAATTTCGGCAGGGCGACCCTACCGTGGGGCTACACCTTC.

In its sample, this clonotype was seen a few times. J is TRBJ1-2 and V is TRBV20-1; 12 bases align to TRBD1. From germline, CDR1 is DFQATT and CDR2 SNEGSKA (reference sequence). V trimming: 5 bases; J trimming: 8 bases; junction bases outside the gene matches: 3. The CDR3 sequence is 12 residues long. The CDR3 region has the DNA TGCAGTGCTGGGACAGGGGGCGGCGGCTACACCTTC. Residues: CSAGTGGGGYTF.

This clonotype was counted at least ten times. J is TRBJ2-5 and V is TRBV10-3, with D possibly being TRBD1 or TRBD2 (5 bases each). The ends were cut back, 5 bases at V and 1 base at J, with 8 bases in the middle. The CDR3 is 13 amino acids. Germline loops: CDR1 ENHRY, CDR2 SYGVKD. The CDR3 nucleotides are TGTGCCATCAGTCGGGACGGCCAAGAGACCCAGTACTTC. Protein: CAISRDGQETQYF.

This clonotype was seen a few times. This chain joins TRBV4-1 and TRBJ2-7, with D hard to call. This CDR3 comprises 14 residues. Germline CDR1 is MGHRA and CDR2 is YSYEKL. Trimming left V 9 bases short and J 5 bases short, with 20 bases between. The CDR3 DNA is TGCGCCAGTTCGGACCTCCTTCCCCCTCACGAGCAGTACTTC. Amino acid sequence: CASSDLLPPHEQYF.

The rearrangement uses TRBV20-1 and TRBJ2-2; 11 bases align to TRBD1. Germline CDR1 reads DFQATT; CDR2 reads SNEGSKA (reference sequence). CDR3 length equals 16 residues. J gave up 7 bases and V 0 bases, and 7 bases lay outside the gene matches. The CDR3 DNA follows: TGCAGTGCTAGAGACTTCGGACAGGGGGCTGGCGGGGAGCTGTTTTTT. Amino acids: CSARDFGQGAGGELFF.

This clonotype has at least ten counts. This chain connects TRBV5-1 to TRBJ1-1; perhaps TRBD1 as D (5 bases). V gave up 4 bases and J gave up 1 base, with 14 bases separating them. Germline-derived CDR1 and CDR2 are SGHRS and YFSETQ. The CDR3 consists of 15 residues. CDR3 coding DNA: TGCGCCAGCAGCAAGGGCGGGGCTACGAACACTGAAGCTTTCTTT. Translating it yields CASSKGGATNTEAFF. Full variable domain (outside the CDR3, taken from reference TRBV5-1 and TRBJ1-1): KAGVTQTPRYLIKTRGQQVTLSCSPISGHRSVSWYQQTPGQGLQFLFEYFSETQRNKGNFPGRFSGRQFSNSRSEMNVSTLELGDSALYLCASSKGGATNTEAFFGQGTRLTVV.

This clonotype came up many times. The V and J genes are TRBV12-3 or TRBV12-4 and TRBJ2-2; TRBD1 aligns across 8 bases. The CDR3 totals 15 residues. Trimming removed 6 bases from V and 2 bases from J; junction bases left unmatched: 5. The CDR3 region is CASSHDRGNTGELFF. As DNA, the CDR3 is TGTGCCAGCAGCCACGACAGGGGAAACACCGGGGAGCTGTTTTTT.

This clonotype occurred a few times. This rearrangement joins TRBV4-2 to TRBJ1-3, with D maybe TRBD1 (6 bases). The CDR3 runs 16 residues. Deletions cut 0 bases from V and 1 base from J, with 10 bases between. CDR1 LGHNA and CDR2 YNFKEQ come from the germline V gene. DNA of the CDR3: TGTGCCAGCAGCCAAGATAAGGGGGGATCTGGAAACACCATATATTTT. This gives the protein CASSQDKGGSGNTIYF.

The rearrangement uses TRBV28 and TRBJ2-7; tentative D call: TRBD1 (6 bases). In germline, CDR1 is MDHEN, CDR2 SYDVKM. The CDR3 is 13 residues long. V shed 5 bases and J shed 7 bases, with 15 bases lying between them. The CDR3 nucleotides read TGTGCCAGCAGTCCCGGGACATGGAAAGAGCAGTACGTC. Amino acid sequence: CASSPGTWKEQYV.

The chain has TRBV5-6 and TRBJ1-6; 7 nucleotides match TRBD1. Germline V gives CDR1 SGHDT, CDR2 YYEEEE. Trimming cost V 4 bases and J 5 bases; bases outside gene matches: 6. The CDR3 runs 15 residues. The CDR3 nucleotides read TGTGCCAGCAGCCCTTGGGACAGAAATAATTCACCCCTCCACTTT. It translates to CASSPWDRNNSPLHF.